One sample yielded the 19 T cell receptor beta chains listed below, sequenced in a study of spatial heterogeneity in lung cancer. Time point in this sample: blood at routine non-recurrence follow-up after resection. Unsorted whole RNA from tumor, nontumor lung or frozen PBMC underwent sequencing. TCRdb used MiXCR to reprocess the 5' RACE reads, holding one entry per CDR3 protein. The sample includes approximately 56,000 distinct CDR3 sequences, around 7% of them seen just once. Material: PBMCs, obtained at follow-up. These receptor sequences come from a female donor with early-stage non-small cell lung cancer.

Many counts were recorded for this clonotype. The chain carries TRBV12-3 or TRBV12-4 and TRBJ2-3; D is tentatively TRBD1 or TRBD2 (5 bases each). V was shortened by 6 bases and J by 8 bases, with 18 bases between the two germline ends. CDR3 length: 14 amino acids. CDR3: CASSRDGTAGTQYF. In DNA, the CDR3 is TGTGCCAGCAGCCGCGACGGGACCGCCGGTACGCAGTATTTT.

This clonotype was recorded at least ten times. This chain links TRBV28 with TRBJ2-3; 9 nucleotides align to TRBD2. The CDR3 is made up of 16 amino acids. V shed 7 bases and J 0 bases; nucleotides not matched to a gene: 8. Germline V gives CDR1 MDHEN, CDR2 SYDVKM. The CDR3 loop reads CASTLAGSLSTDTQYF. The CDR3 DNA is TGTGCCAGCACGCTAGCGGGGAGCCTTAGCACAGATACGCAGTATTTT.

This clonotype was seen at least ten times. The rearrangement links TRBV14 to TRBJ2-1, with D possibly being TRBD1 (6 bases). The CDR3 runs 16 residues. Trimming left V 1 base short and J 5 bases short, with 15 bases between. Germline V CDR1 and CDR2: SGHDN, FVKESK. CDR3: CASSQVPGEGDNEQFF. CDR3 DNA sequence: TGTGCCAGCAGCCAAGTACCAGGGGAAGGGGACAATGAGCAGTTCTTC.

This clonotype was detected many times. This sequence joins TRBV20-1 and TRBJ1-6, with unresolved D. The CDR3 covers 18 residues. From germline, CDR1 is DFQATT and CDR2 SNEGSKA (reference sequence). V was pared by 0 bases and J by 0 bases, with 15 bases between. This chain's CDR3 is CSARDGNRSSSYNSPLHF. The CDR3 DNA is TGCAGTGCTAGAGATGGGAATCGTTCCAGCTCCTATAATTCACCCCTCCACTTT.

This clonotype was observed many times. The chain employs TRBV12-3 or TRBV12-4 and TRBJ1-1; D is perhaps TRBD1 (6 bases). Trimming removed 5 bases at V and 4 bases at J, with 14 bases between. The CDR3 length is 14 residues. The CDR3 sequence: CASSPQGWGTEAFF. The CDR3 coding sequence is TGTGCCAGCAGTCCACAGGGTTGGGGCACTGAAGCTTTCTTT.

The chain employs TRBV28 and TRBJ1-2, with D unclear. Germline assignment: CDR1 MDHEN and CDR2 SYDVKM. This CDR3 is built from 14 residues. With 5 bases removed from V and 5 bases from J, the gap between germline ends came to 15 bases. The CDR3 bases are TGTGCCAGCAGTCCCCCGACACGAATTTATGGCTACACCTTC. Protein: CASSPPTRIYGYTF.

Of note for this clonotype: It may be a read error: a sequence one base away is much more abundant. The V and J genes are TRBV5-1 and TRBJ2-1, with 10 positions matching TRBD2. Germline V gene lookup returns CDR1 SGHRS and CDR2 YFSETQ. V was clipped by 3 bases and J by 7 bases; unmatched bases: 7. The CDR3 is made up of 15 amino acids. DNA for the CDR3: TGCGCCAGCAGCTCAGGGACTAGCGCCAGTAATGAGCAGTTCTTC. Protein: CASSSGTSASNEQFF.

Ten or more counts support this clonotype. The chain employs TRBV28 and TRBJ2-7; a weak D match, TRBD2 (7 bases). This CDR3 comprises 14 residues. V was trimmed by 3 bases and J by 5 bases, leaving 14 bases between them. Germline-derived CDR1 and CDR2 are MDHEN and SYDVKM. The CDR3 nucleotides are TGTGCCAGCAGTTTGGCATCCGGGGGGCACGAGCAGTACTTC. Its protein product is CASSLASGGHEQYF. The full variable domain, completed using reference TRBV28 and TRBJ2-7, is DVKVTQSSRYLVKRTGEKVFLECVQDMDHENMFWYRQDPGLGLRLIYFSYDVKMKEKGDIPEGYSVSREKKERFSLILESASTNQTSMYLCASSLASGGHEQYFGPGTRLTVT.

This clonotype occurred many times. The gene calls are TRBV5-5 and TRBJ1-3; no definite D call. Trimming took off 1 base at V and 8 bases at J, with 13 bases between the two ends. The CDR3 consists of 14 residues. From germline, CDR1 is SGHKS and CDR2 YYEKEE (reference sequence). CDR3 sequence: CASSLYHAEYTIYF. In DNA form, the CDR3 reads TGTGCCAGCAGCTTGTACCATGCTGAGTACACCATATATTTT.

The rearrangement joins TRBV6-5 to TRBJ1-4, with TRBD1 matching 8 bases. The CDR3 has 15 residues. CDR1 and CDR2 from the germline V gene are MNHEY and SVGAGI. V shed 0 bases and J 10 bases; nucleotides not matched to a gene: 7. This CDR3 reads CASSYSDRVGGKLFF. The CDR3 DNA reads as TGTGCCAGCAGTTACTCGGACAGGGTCGGGGGAAAACTGTTTTTT.

There are many counts of this clonotype. The chain employs TRBV9 and TRBJ2-7, with D possibly matching TRBD1 (6 bases). Per the germline V gene, CDR1 is SGDLS and CDR2 is YYNGEE. V was pared by 3 bases and J by 6 bases, with 16 bases between. This CDR3 contains 14 residues. The CDR3 DNA follows: TGTGCCAGCAGCGGGGGGCCTCCGTCAGCCGAGCAGTACTTC. Its translation: CASSGGPPSAEQYF.

J is TRBJ2-7 and V is TRBV29-1; 9 nucleotides align to TRBD2. CDR3 length: 13 residues. Germline V gives CDR1 SQVTM, CDR2 ANQGSEA. Germline trimming cut 6 bases from V and 0 bases from J; bases unmatched to any gene: 3. This CDR3 reads CSVKRGDSYEQYF. The DNA for the CDR3 is TGCAGCGTGAAGCGGGGGGACTCCTACGAGCAGTACTTC.

This clonotype showed up many times. This chain joins TRBV5-1 and TRBJ2-5, with TRBD2 matching over 11 bases. Trimming at V came to 4 bases and at J to 3 bases, leaving 17 bases not matched to a gene. The CDR3 runs 19 residues. Looked up from germline, CDR1 is SGHRS and CDR2 is YFSETQ. For the CDR3, the DNA is TGCGCCAGCAGCACATCGACCATAACTAGCGGGGGTTTCAAAGAGACCCAGTACTTC. Protein sequence: CASSTSTITSGGFKETQYF.

The rearrangement links TRBV7-2 to TRBJ2-1; 7 nucleotides line up with TRBD2. V shed 8 bases and J 8 bases; nucleotides not matched to a gene: 15. Germline V gene data show CDR1 as SGHTA and CDR2 as FQGNSA. This CDR3 comprises 15 residues. CDR3 coding DNA: TGTGCCAGCGGGGCTTTTGGGAGGGAGATATATGAGCAGTTCTTC. This sequence encodes CASGAFGREIYEQFF.

V is TRBV6-2 or TRBV6-3 and J is TRBJ2-7; D ambiguous. This CDR3 contains 13 residues. Germline loops: CDR1 MNHEY, CDR2 SVGEGT. V gave up 4 bases and J gave up 0 bases, with 7 bases separating them. The CDR3 loop reads CASSWTSSYEQYF. The CDR3 region has the DNA TGTGCCAGCAGTTGGACGAGCTCCTACGAGCAGTACTTC.

In its sample, this clonotype was seen many times. V usage is TRBV7-6 and J usage is TRBJ2-1; 8 nucleotides match TRBD1. The ends lost 3 bases at V and 4 bases at J; junction bases unmatched: 8. From germline, CDR1 is SGHVS and CDR2 FNYEAQ. This CDR3 is built from 16 residues. The CDR3 coding sequence is TGTGCCAGCAGCTTCTCTCAGGGGGCCCGATACAATGAGCAGTTCTTC. Amino acids: CASSFSQGARYNEQFF.

This clonotype turned up a few times. V gene TRBV5-1 combines with J gene TRBJ2-5; D is tentatively TRBD1 or TRBD2 (5 bases each). This CDR3 region has 15 residues. Germline V gene data show CDR1 as SGHRS and CDR2 as YFSETQ. With 0 bases removed from V and 1 base from J, the gap between germline ends came to 10 bases. CDR3 in DNA: TGCGCCAGCAGCTTGGTAGGGACGCGCCAAGAGACCCAGTACTTC. This gives the protein CASSLVGTRQETQYF. Variable domain in full (rest from reference TRBV5-1 and TRBJ2-5): KAGVTQTPRYLIKTRGQQVTLSCSPISGHRSVSWYQQTPGQGLQFLFEYFSETQRNKGNFPGRFSGRQFSNSRSEMNVSTLELGDSALYLCASSLVGTRQETQYFGPGTRLLVL.

The sample holds many counts of this clonotype. The chain carries TRBV29-1 and TRBJ1-1; weak D call: TRBD1 (5 bases). Germline values: CDR1 SQVTM, CDR2 ANQGSEA. The CDR3 loop spans 14 amino acids. V was clipped by 4 bases and J by 0 bases, with 12 bases between them. In DNA form, the CDR3 reads TGCAGCGTTGTTGGGGCGCGGTTGAACACTGAAGCTTTCTTT. It yields the protein CSVVGARLNTEAFF.

This clonotype was seen ten or more times. The rearrangement links TRBV5-1 to TRBJ1-1; possible D gene TRBD1, 5 bases. Trimming cost V 0 bases and J 6 bases, with 6 bases left between them. This CDR3 contains 12 residues. From germline, CDR1 is SGHRS and CDR2 YFSETQ. CDR3 sequence: CASSLAGSEAFF. CDR3 DNA sequence: TGCGCCAGCAGCTTGGCAGGGTCTGAAGCTTTCTTT.